This T cell receptor (beta chain) was obtained from a study of T cells in localized non-small cell lung cancer. Study-wide results and limits: The appearance of a median roughly 56 of the top 100 tumor clones was seen in adjacent lung.

Regarding this clone: Its antigen is unidentified.

Sequencing used immunoSEQ multiplex PCR; TCRdb keeps in-frame clones, though not all of them. The repertoire holds 10,000 to 15,000 clones, roughly 84% seen once, with about 20% in the top ten. The clonotype originates from a male donor aged 60 or over with stage I lung adenocarcinoma. The sequences come from peripheral blood, collected before any cancer treatment.

This CDR3 reads CASSRWTGQSEQYF. The DNA of the CDR3 is TGTGCCAGCAGTCGTTGGACAGGGCAGTCCGAGCAGTACTTC. The chain couples TRBV5-5 to TRBJ2-7; 8 nucleotides line up with TRBD1. Germline CDR1 reads SGHKS; CDR2 reads YYEKEE (reference sequence). After removal of 5 bases from V and 6 bases from J, the junction contained 10 bases not matched to a gene. The CDR3 has 14 residues.